The entry that follows covers one T cell receptor beta chain sequence. The sample is drawn from a study of blood T cell repertoires in COVID-19. Repertoires were generated with immunoSEQ multiplex PCR, while TCRdb's copy carries only in-frame clones and drops some. This table has 150,000 or so clones, approximately 85% appearing once. This CDR3 region has 16 residues. Germline V gene sequence: CDR1 LGHDT, CDR2 YNNKEL (reference sequence). V shed 1 base, J shed 3 bases, and the junction held 6 bases outside the gene matches. The sample consisted of peripheral blood. The receptor comes from a man aged 60 to 75 who had recovered from COVID-19. The chain recombines TRBV3-1 (or the pseudogene TRBV3-2) with TRBJ2-7; TRBD2 matches 10 bases. CDR3 sequence (DNA): TGTGCCAGCAGCCAAGTAGCGGGGGGCCACATCTACGAGCAGTACTTC. Protein sequence: CASSQVAGGHIYEQYF.